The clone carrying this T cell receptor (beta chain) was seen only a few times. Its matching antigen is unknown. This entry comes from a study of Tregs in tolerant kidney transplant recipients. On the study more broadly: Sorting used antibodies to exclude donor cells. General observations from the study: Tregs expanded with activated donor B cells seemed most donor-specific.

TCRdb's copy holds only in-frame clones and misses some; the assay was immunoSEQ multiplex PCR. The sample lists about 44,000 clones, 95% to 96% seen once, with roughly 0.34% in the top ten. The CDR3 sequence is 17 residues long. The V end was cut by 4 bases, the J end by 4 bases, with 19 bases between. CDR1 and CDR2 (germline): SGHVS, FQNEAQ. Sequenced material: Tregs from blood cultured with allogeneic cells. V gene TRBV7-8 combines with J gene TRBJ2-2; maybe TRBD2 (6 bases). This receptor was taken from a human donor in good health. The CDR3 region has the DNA TGTGCCAGCAGCTCCCCATATGGAGGGGCGCGCACCGGGGAGCTGTTTTTT. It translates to CASSSPYGGARTGELFF. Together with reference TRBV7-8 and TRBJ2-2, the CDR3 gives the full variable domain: GAGVSQSPRYKVAKRGQDVALRCDPISGHVSLFWYQQALGQGPEFLTYFQNEAQLDKSGLPSDRFFAERPEGSVSTLKIQRTQQEDSAVYLCASSSPYGGARTGELFFGEGSRLTVL.